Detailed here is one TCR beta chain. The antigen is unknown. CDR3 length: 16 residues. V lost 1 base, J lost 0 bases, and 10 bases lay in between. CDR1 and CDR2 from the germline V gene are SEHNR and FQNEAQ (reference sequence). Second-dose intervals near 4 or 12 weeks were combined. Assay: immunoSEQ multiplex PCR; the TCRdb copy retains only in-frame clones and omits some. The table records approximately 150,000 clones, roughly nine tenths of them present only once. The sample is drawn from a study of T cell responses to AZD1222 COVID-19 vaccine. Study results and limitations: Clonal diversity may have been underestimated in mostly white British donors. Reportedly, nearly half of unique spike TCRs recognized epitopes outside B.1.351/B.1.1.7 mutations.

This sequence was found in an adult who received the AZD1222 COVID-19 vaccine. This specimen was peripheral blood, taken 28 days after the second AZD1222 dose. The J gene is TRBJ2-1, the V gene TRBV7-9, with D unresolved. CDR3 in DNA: TGTGCCAGCAGCTTAGTTCAGGAGAACTCCTACAATGAGCAGTTCTTC. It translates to CASSLVQENSYNEQFF.